The entry below gives a single TCR beta chain sequence along with its context. Use of 60 Vbeta and 13 Jbeta primers characterized the PCR. Assay: immunoSEQ multiplex PCR; the TCRdb copy retains only in-frame clones and omits some. The table includes about 100,000 clones, 73% detected once. Germline lookup yields CDR1 SGHRS and CDR2 YFSETQ. Trimming left V 4 bases short and J 4 bases short, with 11 bases between. The CDR3 is 13 amino acids. The data are from a study of cytomegalovirus exposure and HLA in healthy donors. What was sequenced was PBMCs. The TCR originated in a man aged 30 to 45 in good health and CMV-seronegative. The chain is built from TRBV5-1 and TRBJ1-2; tentative D call: TRBD1 (5 bases). The CDR3 nucleotides read TGCGCCAGCAGCCCGACAGTTGGCTATGGCTACACCTTC. It codes for CASSPTVGYGYTF. Full variable domain (outside the CDR3, taken from reference TRBV5-1 and TRBJ1-2): KAGVTQTPRYLIKTRGQQVTLSCSPISGHRSVSWYQQTPGQGLQFLFEYFSETQRNKGNFPGRFSGRQFSNSRSEMNVSTLELGDSALYLCASSPTVGYGYTFGSGTRLTVV.